The subject of this entry is one T cell receptor (beta chain). The antigen is not known. Produced via immunoSEQ multiplex PCR; TCRdb's table is partial and in-frame only. The sample yields about 2 million clones, 85% to 95% seen once. CD8 cells regarded as naive lacked CD45RO, were positively chosen for CCR7, and omitted terminally differentiated effector memory CD45RA+ cells. The data originate from a study of shared clonotypes between healthy human individuals. Germline trimming cut 8 bases from V and 9 bases from J; bases unmatched to any gene: 17. CDR3 length: 16 residues. Germline V lookup: CDR1 MNHEY, CDR2 SMNVEV (reference sequence). Findings and caveats of the study: Rarefaction gave evidence that sorted-subset sequencing remained incomplete despite large depth. Naive CD4 clonotypes were shared across a few donors at 4.5% to 6.5%.

Sequenced input: naive CD8+ T cells sorted from blood. The sequence derives from a man between 18 and 35 years old in good health. The chain has TRBV27 and TRBJ2-3; TRBD2 agrees at 10 bases. The CDR3 spells CASWLAGGDSGGTQYF. The CDR3 DNA reads TGTGCCAGCTGGCTGGCAGGGGGCGATAGCGGGGGGACGCAGTATTTT.